Sequencing of this T cell receptor (beta chain) was carried out in a study of T cells in Graves' hyperthyroidism and ophthalmopathy. Whole-study context: Peripheral blood was collected at initial diagnosis, before any treatment. Notes on the study in general: Blood shared most expanded thyroid clonotypes above 0.001. Researchers report that a 13 V-J model separated ophthalmopathy from stable hyperthyroidism.

RNA transcripts gave rise to amplified TCR beta CDR3 regions. HTBI primers were used for first-round RT-PCR of the TCR CDR3. One entry per CDR3 protein, called by TCRdb with MiXCR from the multiplex PCR reads. This table has about 130,000 distinct CDR3 sequences, roughly a fifth appearing once. About this clonotype itself: What it recognizes is unknown.

Specimen: blood. The clonotype was recovered from a woman aged 50 to 65 with Graves' hyperthyroidism that later progressed to Graves' ophthalmopathy.

The CDR3 region is CAWSFRGSAHTIYF. In DNA, the CDR3 is TGTGCCTGGAGTTTCAGGGGTTCGGCACACACCATATATTTT. V is TRBV30 and J is TRBJ1-3; D perhaps matches TRBD1 (6 bases). Germline CDR1 and CDR2: GTSNPN and SVGIG (reference sequence). Trimming removed 2 bases from V and 8 bases from J, with 16 bases in between. This CDR3 region has 14 residues.